The 12 T cell receptor beta chains listed next were all sequenced from one sample in a study of graft-versus-host responses after intestinal transplantation. Data came from immunoSEQ multiplex PCR; TCRdb stores just in-frame clones and leaves some out. The data hold more than 70,000 clones, with about 90% observed a single time. Their recognized antigens are unknown. Here the sequenced sample was unstimulated CD4+ T cells sorted from spleen or lymph node cells, taken before intestinal transplant. These TCRs come from a human donor who received an intestinal transplant.

V is TRBV5-1 and J is TRBJ2-5; D gene uncertain. TRBJ2-7 matches the DNA end more closely, so the J call is doubtful. CDR1 and CDR2 from the germline V gene are SGHRS and YFSETQ. This CDR3 comprises 13 residues. Written as DNA, the CDR3 is TGCGCCAGCAGCTTCGCTCCCTCCTACGAGCAGTACTTC. Protein product: CASSFAPSYEQYF.

The chain is built from TRBV18 and TRBJ1-2, with D uncertain. The CDR3 contains 15 residues. V was trimmed by 3 bases and J by 5 bases, leaving 16 bases between them. Germline V CDR1 and CDR2: KGHSH, LQKENI. The CDR3 sequence is CASSPPQKEGYGYTF. Here the CDR3 DNA reads TGTGCCAGCTCACCGCCCCAGAAGGAGGGTTATGGCTACACCTTC.

The genes are TRBV12-1 and TRBJ2-5; the table's D call, TRBD2, was not checked against the DNA. TRBV12-1 is noted as a pseudogene. The CDR3 loop spans 18 amino acids. This CDR3 reads CASINRWASGGVSETQYF. As DNA, the CDR3 is TGTGCCAGCATTAACCGGTGGGCTAGCGGGGGCGTCTCCGAGACCCAGTACTTC.

The rearrangement uses TRBV6-5 and TRBJ1-2; 8 nucleotides agree with TRBD1. This CDR3 comprises 14 residues. The junction had 7 bases not matched to a gene; V was cut back by 6 bases and J by 4 bases. The germline V gene encodes CDR1 MNHEY and CDR2 SVGAGI. DNA of the CDR3: TGTGCCAGCAGGATGGGACAGGCGGTCTATGGCTACACCTTC. Its protein is CASRMGQAVYGYTF.

This clone was seen just once. The chain joins TRBV9 to TRBJ1-1; D call uncertain. The CDR3 extends over 13 amino acids. V lost 6 bases to trimming and J lost 2 bases, with 11 bases between them. CDR1 and CDR2 (germline): SGDLS, YYNGEE. The CDR3 spells CASTRGPNTEAFF. The CDR3 nucleotides read TGTGCCAGCACCCGGGGTCCCAACACTGAAGCTTTCTTT.

The chain employs TRBV11-1 and TRBJ2-3; D is unresolved. Germline-derived CDR1 and CDR2 are SGHAT and FQDESV (reference sequence). The CDR3 is made up of 14 amino acids. The germline V and J ends were trimmed by 6 bases and 2 bases, with 12 bases remaining between them. CDR3 nucleotide sequence: TGTGCCAGCAGGAGCGTACTGGCCACAGATACGCAGTATTTT. Encoded protein: CASRSVLATDTQYF.

The CDR3 DNA reads TGTGCCAGCAGCCAAGAGCCAGGTGGTGGAGGAGGCAATCAGCCCCAGCATTTT. Translated: CASSQEPGGGGGNQPQHF. The chain links TRBV4-2 to TRBJ1-5; D unresolved. Germline V gene sequence: CDR1 LGHNA, CDR2 YNFKEQ. Trimming left V 0 bases short and J 2 bases short, with 17 bases between. The CDR3 has 18 residues.

The gene calls are TRBV4-1 and TRBJ1-6; D ambiguous. Germline-derived CDR1 and CDR2 are MGHRA and YSYEKL. The CDR3 runs to 15 residues. V lost 0 bases and J 11 bases, leaving 14 bases between the germline ends. The CDR3 region has the DNA TGCGCCAGCAGCCAAGACCCCGCCGGACTACCACCCCTCCACTTT. Translation: CASSQDPAGLPPLHF.

This rearrangement joins TRBV11-3 to TRBJ2-2, with D possibly matching TRBD1 (6 bases). CDR1 and CDR2 (germline): SGHNT, YENEEA. Between the trimmed V and J ends, which lost 2 bases and 8 bases, there was a span of 12 bases. The CDR3 is 14 residues long. CDR3 DNA: TGTGCCAGCAGCTTAATGGGGGCCCCGGGGGAGCTGTTTTTT. It translates to CASSLMGAPGELFF.

This clone was recorded only once. Written as DNA, the CDR3 is TGTGCCAGCTCATCGGGGATGGGTGAAAAACTGTTTTTT. It specifies CASSSGMGEKLFF. This chain links TRBV18 with TRBJ1-4; no definite D call. V was pared by 5 bases and J by 7 bases, with 11 bases between. CDR3 size: 13 residues. Germline V gives CDR1 KGHSH, CDR2 LQKENI.

The J gene is TRBJ1-2, the V gene TRBV7-9, with 9 bases fitting TRBD1. This CDR3 comprises 15 residues. Germline values: CDR1 SEHNR, CDR2 FQNEAQ (reference sequence). V lost 3 bases to trimming and J lost 4 bases; unmatched junction nucleotides: 6. The CDR3 spells CASSFLTGGAYGYTF. CDR3 coding DNA: TGTGCCAGCAGCTTCCTGACAGGGGGGGCCTATGGCTACACCTTC. Based on the CDR3 plus reference TRBV7-9 and TRBJ1-2, the full variable domain is DTGVSQNPRHKITKRGQNVTFRCDPISEHNRLYWYRQTLGQGPEFLTYFQNEAQLEKSRLLSDRFSAERPKGSFSTLEIQRTEQGDSAMYLCASSFLTGGAYGYTFGSGTRLTVV.

The rearrangement links TRBV29-1 to TRBJ2-7, with 7 bases identical to TRBD2. The J segment lost 5 bases and the V segment lost 4 bases, leaving 8 bases of the junction unmatched. This CDR3 spans 13 amino acids. Germline-derived CDR1 and CDR2 are SQVTM and ANQGSEA. CDR3 sequence reads: CSVGPGGFDEQYF. The CDR3 DNA follows: TGCAGCGTTGGGCCCGGGGGGTTCGACGAGCAGTACTTC.